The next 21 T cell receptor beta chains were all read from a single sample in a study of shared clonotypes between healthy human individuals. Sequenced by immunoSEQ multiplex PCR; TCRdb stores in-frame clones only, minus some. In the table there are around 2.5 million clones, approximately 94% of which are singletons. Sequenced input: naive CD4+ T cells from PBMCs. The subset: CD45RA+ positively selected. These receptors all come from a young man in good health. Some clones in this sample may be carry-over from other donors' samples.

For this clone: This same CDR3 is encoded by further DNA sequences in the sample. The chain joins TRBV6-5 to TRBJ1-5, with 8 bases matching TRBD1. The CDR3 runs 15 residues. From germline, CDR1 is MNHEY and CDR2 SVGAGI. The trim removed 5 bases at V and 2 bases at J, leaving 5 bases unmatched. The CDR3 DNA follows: TGTGCCAGCAGTCGACAGGGGATGGGCAATCAGCCCCAGCATTTT. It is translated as CASSRQGMGNQPQHF.

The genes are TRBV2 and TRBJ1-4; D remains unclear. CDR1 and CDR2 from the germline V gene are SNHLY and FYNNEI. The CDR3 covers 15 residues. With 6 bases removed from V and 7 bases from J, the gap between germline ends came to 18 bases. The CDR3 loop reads CASSRVRLMIEKLFF. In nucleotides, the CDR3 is TGTGCCAGCAGCCGAGTGCGACTAATGATTGAAAAACTGTTTTTT. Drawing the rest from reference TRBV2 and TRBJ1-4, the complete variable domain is EPEVTQTPSHQVTQMGQEVILRCVPISNHLYFYWYRQILGQKVEFLVSFYNNEISEKSEIFDDQFSVERPDGSNFTLKIRSTKLEDSAMYFCASSRVRLMIEKLFFGSGTQLSVL.

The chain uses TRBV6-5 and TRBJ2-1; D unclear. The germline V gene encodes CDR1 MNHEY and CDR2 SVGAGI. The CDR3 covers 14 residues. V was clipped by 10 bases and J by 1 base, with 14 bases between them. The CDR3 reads CATGPTWSYNEQFF. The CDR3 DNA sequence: TGTGCCACCGGGCCAACGTGGTCCTACAATGAGCAGTTCTTC.

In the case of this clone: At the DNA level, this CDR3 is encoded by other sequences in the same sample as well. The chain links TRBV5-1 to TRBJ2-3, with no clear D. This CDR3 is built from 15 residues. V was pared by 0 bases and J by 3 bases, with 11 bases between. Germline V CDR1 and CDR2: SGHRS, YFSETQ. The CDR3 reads CASSLGTGETDTQYF. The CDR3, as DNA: TGCGCCAGCAGCTTGGGGACGGGCGAGACAGATACGCAGTATTTT. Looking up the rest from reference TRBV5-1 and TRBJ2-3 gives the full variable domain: KAGVTQTPRYLIKTRGQQVTLSCSPISGHRSVSWYQQTPGQGLQFLFEYFSETQRNKGNFPGRFSGRQFSNSRSEMNVSTLELGDSALYLCASSLGTGETDTQYFGPGTRLTVL.

The CDR3 loop is CASSSGTGIRETQYF. CDR3 sequence (DNA): TGTGCCAGCAGCTCCGGGACAGGGATTCGAGAGACCCAGTACTTC. The rearrangement links TRBV7-3 to TRBJ2-5, with TRBD1 identical over 9 bases. V lost 4 bases, J lost 4 bases, and 7 bases stayed unmatched. Germline V gene lookup returns CDR1 SGHTA and CDR2 FQGTGA. The CDR3 covers 15 residues.

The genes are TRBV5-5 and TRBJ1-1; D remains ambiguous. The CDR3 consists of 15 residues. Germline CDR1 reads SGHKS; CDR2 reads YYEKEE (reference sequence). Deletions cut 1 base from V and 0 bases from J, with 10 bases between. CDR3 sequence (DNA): TGTGCCAGCAGCTTGACGGTCGGCCTGAACACTGAAGCTTTCTTT. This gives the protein CASSLTVGLNTEAFF.

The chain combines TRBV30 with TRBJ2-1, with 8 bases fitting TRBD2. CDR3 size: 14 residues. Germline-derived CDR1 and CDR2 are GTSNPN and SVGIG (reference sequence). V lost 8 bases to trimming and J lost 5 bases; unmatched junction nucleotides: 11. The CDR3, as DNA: TGTGCCCAATCGACAGGCGGGAGGAACAATGAGCAGTTCTTC. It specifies CAQSTGGRNNEQFF.

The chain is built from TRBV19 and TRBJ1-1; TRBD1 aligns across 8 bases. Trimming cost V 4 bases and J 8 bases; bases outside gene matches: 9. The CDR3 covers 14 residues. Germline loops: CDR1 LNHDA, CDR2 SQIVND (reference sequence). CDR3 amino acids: CASSRPGQASEAFF. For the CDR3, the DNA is TGTGCCAGTAGTAGACCGGGACAGGCGTCGGAAGCTTTCTTT.

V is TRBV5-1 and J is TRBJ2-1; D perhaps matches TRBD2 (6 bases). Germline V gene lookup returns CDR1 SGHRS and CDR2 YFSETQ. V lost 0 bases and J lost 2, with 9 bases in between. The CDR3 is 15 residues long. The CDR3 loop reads CASSLERAAYNEQFF. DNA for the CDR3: TGCGCCAGCAGCTTGGAGCGGGCTGCCTACAATGAGCAGTTCTTC. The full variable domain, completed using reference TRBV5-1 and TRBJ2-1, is KAGVTQTPRYLIKTRGQQVTLSCSPISGHRSVSWYQQTPGQGLQFLFEYFSETQRNKGNFPGRFSGRQFSNSRSEMNVSTLELGDSALYLCASSLERAAYNEQFFGPGTRLTVL.

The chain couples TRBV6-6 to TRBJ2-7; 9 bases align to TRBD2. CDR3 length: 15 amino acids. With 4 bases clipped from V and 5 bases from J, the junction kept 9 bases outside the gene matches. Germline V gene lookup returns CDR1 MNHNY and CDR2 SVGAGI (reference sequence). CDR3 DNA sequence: TGTGCCAGCAGTTCGTCAATAGCGGGAGACAACGAGCAGTACTTC. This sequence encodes CASSSSIAGDNEQYF.

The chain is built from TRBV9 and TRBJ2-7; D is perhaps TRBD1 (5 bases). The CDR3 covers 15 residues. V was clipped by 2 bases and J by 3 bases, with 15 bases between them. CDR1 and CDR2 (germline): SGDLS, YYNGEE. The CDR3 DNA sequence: TGTGCCAGCAGCGTCGGTAAGGGGCCCCTCTACGAGCAGTACTTC. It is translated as CASSVGKGPLYEQYF.

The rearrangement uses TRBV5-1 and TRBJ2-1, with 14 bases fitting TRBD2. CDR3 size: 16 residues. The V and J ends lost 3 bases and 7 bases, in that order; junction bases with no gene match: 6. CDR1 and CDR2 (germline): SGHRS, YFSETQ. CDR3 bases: TGCGCCAGCAGCTCAGGGACTAGCGGGAGCCAGAATGAGCAGTTCTTC. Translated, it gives CASSSGTSGSQNEQFF. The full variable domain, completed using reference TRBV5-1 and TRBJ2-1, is KAGVTQTPRYLIKTRGQQVTLSCSPISGHRSVSWYQQTPGQGLQFLFEYFSETQRNKGNFPGRFSGRQFSNSRSEMNVSTLELGDSALYLCASSSGTSGSQNEQFFGPGTRLTVL.

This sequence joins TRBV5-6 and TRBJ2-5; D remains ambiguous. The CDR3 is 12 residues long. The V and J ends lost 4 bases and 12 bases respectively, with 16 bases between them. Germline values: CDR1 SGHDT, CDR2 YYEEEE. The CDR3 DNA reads TGTGCCAGCAGCCTGGGGTTTGCCCCGGAGTACTTC. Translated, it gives CASSLGFAPEYF.

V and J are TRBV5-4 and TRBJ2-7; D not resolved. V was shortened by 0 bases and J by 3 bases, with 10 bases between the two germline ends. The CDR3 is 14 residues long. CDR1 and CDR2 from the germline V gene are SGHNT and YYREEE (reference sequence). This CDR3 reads CASSLEGLGYEQYF. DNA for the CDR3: TGTGCCAGCAGCTTGGAGGGATTGGGCTACGAGCAGTACTTC.

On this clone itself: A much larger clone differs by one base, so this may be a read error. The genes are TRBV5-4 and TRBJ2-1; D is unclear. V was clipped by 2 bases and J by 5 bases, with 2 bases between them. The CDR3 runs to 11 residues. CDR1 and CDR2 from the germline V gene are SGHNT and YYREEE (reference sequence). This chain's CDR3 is CASSFNNEQFF. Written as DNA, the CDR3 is TGTGCCAGCAGCTTCAACAATGAGCAGTTCTTC.

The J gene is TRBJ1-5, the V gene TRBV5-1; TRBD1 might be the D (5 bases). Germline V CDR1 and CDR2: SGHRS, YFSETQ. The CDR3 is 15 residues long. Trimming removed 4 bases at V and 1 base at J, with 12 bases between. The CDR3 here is CASSPGGTSNQPQHF. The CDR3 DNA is TGCGCCAGCAGCCCGGGGGGTACGAGCAATCAGCCCCAGCATTTT.

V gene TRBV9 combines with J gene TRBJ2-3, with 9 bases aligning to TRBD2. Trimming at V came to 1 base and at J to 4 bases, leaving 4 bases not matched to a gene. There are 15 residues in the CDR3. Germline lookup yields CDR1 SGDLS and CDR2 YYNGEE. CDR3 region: CASSVKAGGADTQYF. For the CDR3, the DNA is TGTGCCAGCAGCGTAAAAGCGGGAGGCGCAGATACGCAGTATTTT.

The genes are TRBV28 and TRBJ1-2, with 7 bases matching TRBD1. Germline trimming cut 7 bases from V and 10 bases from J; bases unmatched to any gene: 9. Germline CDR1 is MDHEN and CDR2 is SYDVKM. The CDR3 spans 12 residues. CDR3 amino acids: CASIMTGKDYTF. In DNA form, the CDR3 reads TGTGCCAGCATCATGACAGGGAAGGACTACACCTTC.

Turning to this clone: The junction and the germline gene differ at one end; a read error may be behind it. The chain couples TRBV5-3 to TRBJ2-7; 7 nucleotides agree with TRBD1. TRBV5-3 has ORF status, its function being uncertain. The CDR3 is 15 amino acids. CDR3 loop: CASSLGFYRGVEQYF. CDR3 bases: TGTGCCAGCAGCTTGGGTTTCTACAGGGGCGTTGAGCAGTACTTC.

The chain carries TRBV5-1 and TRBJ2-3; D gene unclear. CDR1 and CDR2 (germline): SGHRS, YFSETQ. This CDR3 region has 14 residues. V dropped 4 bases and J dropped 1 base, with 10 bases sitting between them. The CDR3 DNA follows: TGCGCCAGCAGCCCTCGTAGGGGCACAGATACGCAGTATTTT. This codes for CASSPRRGTDTQYF.

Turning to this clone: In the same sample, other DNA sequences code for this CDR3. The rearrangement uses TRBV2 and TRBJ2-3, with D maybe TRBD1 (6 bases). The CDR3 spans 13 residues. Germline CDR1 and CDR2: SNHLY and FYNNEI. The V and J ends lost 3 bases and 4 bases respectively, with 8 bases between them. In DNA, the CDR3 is TGTGCCAGCAGTGAGTGGGGGCCAGATACGCAGTATTTT. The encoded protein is CASSEWGPDTQYF.